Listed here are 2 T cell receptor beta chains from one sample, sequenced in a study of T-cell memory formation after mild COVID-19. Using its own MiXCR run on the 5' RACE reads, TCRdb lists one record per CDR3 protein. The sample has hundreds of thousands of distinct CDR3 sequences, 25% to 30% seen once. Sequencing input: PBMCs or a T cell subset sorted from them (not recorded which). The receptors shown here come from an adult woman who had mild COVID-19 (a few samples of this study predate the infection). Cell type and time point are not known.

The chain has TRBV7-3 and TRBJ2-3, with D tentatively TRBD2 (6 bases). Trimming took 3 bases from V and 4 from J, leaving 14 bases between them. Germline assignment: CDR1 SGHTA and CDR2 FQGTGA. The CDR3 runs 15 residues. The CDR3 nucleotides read TGTGCCAGCAGCTTCTCGCGGGGTAGGGCAGATACGCAGTATTTT. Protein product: CASSFSRGRADTQYF.

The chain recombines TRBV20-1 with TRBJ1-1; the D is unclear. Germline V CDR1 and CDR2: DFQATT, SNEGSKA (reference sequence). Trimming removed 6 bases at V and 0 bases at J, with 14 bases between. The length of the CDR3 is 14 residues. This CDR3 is CSAAVGRMNTEAFF. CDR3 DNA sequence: TGCAGTGCGGCCGTCGGGCGAATGAACACTGAAGCTTTCTTT.